This TCR beta chain stems from a study of prognosis after radiotherapy for stage I lung cancer. Study-wide background: The biologically effective dose of the SBRT radiotherapy was at least 100 Gy, given over 3 to 5 fractions.

This clonotype was found many times. The germline CDR1 and CDR2 sequences are MNHEY and SMNVEV (reference sequence). This CDR3 region has 16 residues. V shed 6 bases and J shed 5 bases, with 21 bases lying between them. Genomic DNA yielded TCR beta CDR3, amplified by two-round multiplex PCR. Round one of PCR was performed, and it used primers specific to each TRBV and TRBJ gene. A single record per CDR3 protein comes from TCRdb applying MiXCR to the multiplex PCR reads. The top ten clones hold 30% to 45% of a sample with 26,000 or so distinct CDR3 sequences, about 30% of them seen once. The chain uses TRBV27 and TRBJ2-3; D may correspond to TRBD1 or TRBD2 (5 bases each). The source material was PBMCs, sampled before or after stereotactic body radiation therapy (not recorded which). The receptor's source is a donor aged 50 or older with non-small cell lung cancer. CDR3 coding DNA: TGTGCCAGCAGCCAATACCGGGACCCAAGGGGAGATACGCAGTATTTT. It encodes CASSQYRDPRGDTQYF.